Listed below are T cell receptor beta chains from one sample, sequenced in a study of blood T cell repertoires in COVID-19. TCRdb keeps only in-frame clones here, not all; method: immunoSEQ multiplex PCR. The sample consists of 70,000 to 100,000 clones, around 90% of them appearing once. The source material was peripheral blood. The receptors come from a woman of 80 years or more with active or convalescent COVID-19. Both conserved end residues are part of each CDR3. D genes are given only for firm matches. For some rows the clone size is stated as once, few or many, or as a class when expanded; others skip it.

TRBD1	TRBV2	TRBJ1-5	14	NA	TGTGCCAGCAAGAACAGGGGACTCAATCAGCCCCAGCATTTT	CASKNRGLNQPQHF
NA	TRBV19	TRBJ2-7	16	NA	TGTGCCAGTAGTATAGATCACGGCCGACAGACCTACGAGCAGTACTTC	CASSIDHGRQTYEQYF
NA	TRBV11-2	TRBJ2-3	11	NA	TGTGCCAGCAGCCCGGGTCATACGCAGTATTTT	CASSPGHTQYF
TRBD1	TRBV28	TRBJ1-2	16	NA	TGTGCCAGCAGTTTAAATAGGGACAGGGGGGCTATCGGCTACACCTTC	CASSLNRDRGAIGYTF
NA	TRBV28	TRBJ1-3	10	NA	TGTGCCAGCACAGGAAACACCATATATTTT	CASTGNTIYF
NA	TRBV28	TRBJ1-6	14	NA	TGTGCCAGCGCCTCGACAGTAAATAATTCACCCCTCCACTTT	CASASTVNNSPLHF
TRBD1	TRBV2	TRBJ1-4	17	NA	TGTGCCAGCAGGAGAACTGGACAGGGGCGAGGTAATGAAAAACTGTTTTTT	CASRRTGQGRGNEKLFF
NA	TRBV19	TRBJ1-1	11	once	TGTGCCAGTAGTTTTAGCACTGAAGCTTTCTTT	CASSFSTEAFF
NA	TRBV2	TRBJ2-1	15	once	TGTGCCAGCAGTGTTCGGGAGCTCTCCTACAATGAGCAGTTCTTC	CASSVRELSYNEQFF
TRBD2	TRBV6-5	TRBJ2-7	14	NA	TGTGCCAGCAGTTCCGGGACTATCCGCTACGAGCAGTACTTC	CASSSGTIRYEQYF
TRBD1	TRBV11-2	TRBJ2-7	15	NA	TGTGCCAGCAGCCCTAAGGACAGGGAGTCCTACGAGCAGTACTTC	CASSPKDRESYEQYF
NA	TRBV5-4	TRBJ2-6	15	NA	TGTGCCAGCAGCCCGCGGGGCTCTGGGGCCAACGTCCTGACTTTC	CASSPRGSGANVLTF
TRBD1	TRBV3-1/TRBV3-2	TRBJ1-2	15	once	TGTGCCAGCAGCCCCGGACAGGGGGTCTTTGGTGGCTACACCTTC	CASSPGQGVFGGYTF
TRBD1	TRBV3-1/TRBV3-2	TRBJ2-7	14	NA	TGTGCCAGCAGCCGCAGACAGGGGGAGCACGAGCAGTACTTC	CASSRRQGEHEQYF
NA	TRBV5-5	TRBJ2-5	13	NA	TGTGCCAGCAGCCCCAGGGGTCAAGAGACCCAGTACTTC	CASSPRGQETQYF
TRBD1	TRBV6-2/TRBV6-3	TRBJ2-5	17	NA	TGTGCCAGCAGTTACGGGACAGGGAGAGGGGAAGGAGAGACCCAGTACTTC	CASSYGTGRGEGETQYF
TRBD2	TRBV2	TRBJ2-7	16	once	TGTGCCAGCAGTGACTACGTAGCGGGAGGGTCCGGAGAGCAGTACTTC	CASSDYVAGGSGEQYF
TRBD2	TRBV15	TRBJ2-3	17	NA	TGTGCCACCAGCAGAGATGAGGGAGGGATTAGCACAGATACGCAGTATTTT	CATSRDEGGISTDTQYF
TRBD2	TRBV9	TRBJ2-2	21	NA	TGTGCCAGCAGCTTTTTCGATACCTTGGGGACTAGCGGAGCGGGTACCGGGGAGCTGTTTTTT	CASSFFDTLGTSGAGTGELFF
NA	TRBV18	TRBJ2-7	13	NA	TGTGCCAGCTCGGGGGGAGTGGACTACGAGCAGTACTTC	CASSGGVDYEQYF
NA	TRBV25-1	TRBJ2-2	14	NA	TGTGCCAGCAGTGAATACGAGGGATCCGGGGAGCTGTTTTTT	CASSEYEGSGELFF
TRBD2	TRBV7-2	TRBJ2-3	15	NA	TGTGCCAGCAGCTTATTGACTAGCGGGGCGGATACGCAGTATTTT	CASSLLTSGADTQYF
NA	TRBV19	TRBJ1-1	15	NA	TGTGCCAGTAGTGCCCCCGGCAGGGGAGTCACTGAAGCTTTCTTT	CASSAPGRGVTEAFF
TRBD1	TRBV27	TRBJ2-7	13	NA	TGTGCCAGCAGTTGGGAGACAGGGGCCGAGCAGTACTTC	CASSWETGAEQYF
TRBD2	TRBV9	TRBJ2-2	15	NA	TGTGCCAGCAGCGGTCCTAGCGGGGCCACCGGGGAGCTGTTTTTT	CASSGPSGATGELFF
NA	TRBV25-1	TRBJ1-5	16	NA	TGTGCCAGCAGTTGCTGGCAGGGGATCTGCAATCAGCCCCAGCATTTT	CASSCWQGICNQPQHF
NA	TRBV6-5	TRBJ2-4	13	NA	TGTGCCAGCAGTTACGGGGGCGGCGACATTCAGTACTTC	CASSYGGGDIQYF
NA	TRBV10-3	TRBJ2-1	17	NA	TGTGCCATCAGTGATGCTAGCAGGACTTTTCCCAACAATGAGCAGTTCTTC	CAISDASRTFPNNEQFF
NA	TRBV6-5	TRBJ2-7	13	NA	TGTGCCAGCAGTCAGGGTCCGGTTTACGAGCAGTACTTC	CASSQGPVYEQYF
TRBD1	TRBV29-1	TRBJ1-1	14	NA	TGCAGCGTAGAAAGACAGGGGGCGCCCACTGAAGCTTTCTTT	CSVERQGAPTEAFF
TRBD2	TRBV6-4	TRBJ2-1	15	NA	TGTGCCAGCAGTGAGTCGTCTAGCGGATACAATGAGCAGTTCTTC	CASSESSSGYNEQFF
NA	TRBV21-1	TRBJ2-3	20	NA	TGTGCCAGCAGCACTACAATCTTTAACAGGGACCCAGCAACGGGGGATACGCAGTATTTT	CASSTTIFNRDPATGDTQYF
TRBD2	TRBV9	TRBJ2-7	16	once	TGTGCCAGCAGCGTAGCGGGACTAGCGGCTTCCTACGAGCAGTACTTC	CASSVAGLAASYEQYF
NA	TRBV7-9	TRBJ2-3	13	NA	TGTGCCAGCAGCTTAGAAACAGGCTATACGCAGTATTTT	CASSLETGYTQYF
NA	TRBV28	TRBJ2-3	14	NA	TGTGCCAGCAGTTCCCACGGGTACACAGATACGCAGTATTTT	CASSSHGYTDTQYF
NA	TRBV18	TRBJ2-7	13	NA	TGTGCCAGCTCACCAGGGGAGTCCTACGAGCAGTACTTC	CASSPGESYEQYF
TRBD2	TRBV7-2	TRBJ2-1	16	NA	TGTGCCAGCAGCAAAAACATAGCGGGAGTCGGCAATGAGCAGTTCTTC	CASSKNIAGVGNEQFF
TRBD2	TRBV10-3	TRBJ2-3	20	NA	TGTGCCATCAGCGGCAGCCCGGCTAGCGGGAGTACCGCTGGGACAGATACGCAGTATTTT	CAISGSPASGSTAGTDTQYF
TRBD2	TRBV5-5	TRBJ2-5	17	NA	TGTGCCAGCAGCTTAGGTTTTTTAGCGGGAGCAGGAGAGACCCAGTACTTC	CASSLGFLAGAGETQYF
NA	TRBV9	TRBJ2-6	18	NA	TGTGCCAGCAGTCGACAGCCAGCACCCGCCTCTGGGGCCAACGTCCTGACTTTC	CASSRQPAPASGANVLTF
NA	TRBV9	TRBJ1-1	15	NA	TGTGCCAGCAGCGTAGCTTTGACAGGGAACACTGAAGCTTTCTTT	CASSVALTGNTEAFF
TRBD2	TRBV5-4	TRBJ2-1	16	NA	TGTGCCAGCAGCGGGGGGACTAGCGGGAGTGTCAATGAGCAGTTCTTC	CASSGGTSGSVNEQFF
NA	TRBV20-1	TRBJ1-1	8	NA	TGCAGTGCTTTAGGGGGTTACTTT	CSALGGYF
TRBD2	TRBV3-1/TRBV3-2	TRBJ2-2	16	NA	TGTGCCAGCAGCCAAGGTGCCGCGGGAGTGGTCGGGGAGCTGTTTTTT	CASSQGAAGVVGELFF
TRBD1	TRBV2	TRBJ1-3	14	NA	TGTGCCAGCAGCCAACAGGGGGCTGGAAACACCATATATTTT	CASSQQGAGNTIYF
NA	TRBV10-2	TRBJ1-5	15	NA	TGCGCCAGCAGTGAGACGACAGTGAGCAATCAGCCCCAGCATTTT	CASSETTVSNQPQHF
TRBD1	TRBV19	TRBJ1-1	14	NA	TGTGCCAGTAGTCACAGGGGCGAAAACACTGAAGCTTTCTTT	CASSHRGENTEAFF